Following are 30 T cell receptor beta chains from one sample sequenced in a study of CXCR3-negative and CXCR3-positive naive CD8 T cells. Notes on the study in general: Naive cells with CXCR3 showed TRB CDR3s that were more hydrophobic than those in CXCR3-negative naive cells.

The antigens of these receptors remain unknown. Libraries were UMI-labeled 5' RACE TRB cDNA. TCRdb re-called the 5' RACE reads and shows each CDR3 protein once, DNA omitted. The sample holds about 150,000 distinct CDR3 sequences. Material: naive CXCR3+ CD8+ T cells from blood. Subset denoted: CD45RO-CCR7+CD27+CD95- naive CD8+ T cells expressing CXCR3 (TNR3+). The receptors shown here come from a human donor in good health. Some clones in this sample may be carry-over from other donors' samples.

The rearrangement joins TRBV12-3 or TRBV12-4 to TRBJ2-7; TCRdb's D call, TRBD2, is unchecked because there is no DNA. This CDR3 has 13 amino acids. This chain's CDR3 is CASSLAAGYEQYF.

This chain links TRBV11-2 with TRBJ2-1; TCRdb picks TRBD2, but there is no DNA to check that call. Germline V gene lookup returns CDR1 SGHAT and CDR2 FQNNGV. The CDR3 sequence is 16 residues long. The CDR3: CASFPSSSGRAHEQFF.

V is TRBV5-6 and J is TRBJ2-3; TCRdb proposes TRBD1, but this gene call is untestable without DNA. Germline loops: CDR1 SGHDT, CDR2 YYEEEE. The CDR3 runs to 14 residues. The CDR3 region is CASSLVPTADTQYF.

The chain carries TRBV15 and TRBJ1-5. The CDR3 runs 15 residues. Germline lookup yields CDR1 LNHNV and CDR2 YYDKDF (reference sequence). This chain's CDR3 is CATSLPPRRGQPQHF.

This chain links TRBV7-6 with TRBJ2-7. The CDR3 spans 15 residues. Germline V gene data show CDR1 as SGHVS and CDR2 as FNYEAQ. Here the CDR3 reads CASSLGPFGSYEQYF.

CDR3: CSVEETGRESYNEQFF. The rearrangement links TRBV29-1 to TRBJ2-1; the TCRdb D gene call, TRBD1, has no DNA to confirm it. Germline loops: CDR1 SQVTM, CDR2 ANQGSEA. This CDR3 has 16 amino acids.

The chain carries TRBV19 and TRBJ2-7; TCRdb calls TRBD2, which cannot be checked without DNA. Per the germline V gene, CDR1 is LNHDA and CDR2 is SQIVND (reference sequence). The CDR3 is 16 residues long. The CDR3 spells CASSPGVAGASYEQYF.

J is TRBJ1-4 and V is TRBV7-9; TCRdb calls TRBD1, which cannot be checked without DNA. This CDR3 has 17 residues. Germline-derived CDR1 and CDR2 are SEHNR and FQNEAQ (reference sequence). The CDR3 loop is CASSPPPGRTGNEKLFF.

CDR3 amino acids: CASSPAVRGYEQYF. The chain recombines TRBV4-3 with TRBJ2-7; TCRdb lists TRBD1, though no DNA is available to test this call. This CDR3 comprises 14 residues. From germline, CDR1 is LGHNA and CDR2 YSLEER.

The gene calls are TRBV28 and TRBJ2-1; TCRdb's assignment of TRBD2 cannot be checked, as there is no DNA. Germline CDR1 is MDHEN and CDR2 is SYDVKM. The CDR3 has 15 amino acids. The CDR3 protein is CASSSALAGDNEQFF.

The chain recombines TRBV5-1 with TRBJ2-1; the D call of TRBD2 rests on TCRdb alone, since no DNA is present to check it. This CDR3 is built from 17 residues. Germline CDR1 is SGHRS and CDR2 is YFSETQ. The CDR3 spells CASSTGLAGVRYNEQFF.

The chain links TRBV9 to TRBJ2-7; TCRdb lists TRBD2, though no DNA is available to test this call. CDR3 length equals 14 residues. CDR1 SGDLS and CDR2 YYNGEE come from the germline V gene. The CDR3 reads CASSQAASAGEQYF. The variable domain in full, completed from reference TRBV9 and TRBJ2-7, reads DSGVTQTPKHLITATGQRVTLRCSPRSGDLSVYWYQQSLDQGLQFLIQYYNGEERAKGNILERFSAQQFPDLHSELNLSSLELGDSALYFCASSQAASAGEQYFGPGTRLTVT.

The V and J genes are TRBV2 and TRBJ2-5. CDR3 length equals 12 residues. CDR1 and CDR2 (germline): SNHLY, FYNNEI. CDR3 in amino acids: CASIDNQETQYF.

This rearrangement joins TRBV5-1 to TRBJ1-2; TCRdb proposes TRBD1, but this gene call is untestable without DNA. The CDR3 consists of 13 residues. Germline V lookup: CDR1 SGHRS, CDR2 YFSETQ. The CDR3 is CASSGDGNYGYTF. Complete variable domain (other parts from reference TRBV5-1 and TRBJ1-2): KAGVTQTPRYLIKTRGQQVTLSCSPISGHRSVSWYQQTPGQGLQFLFEYFSETQRNKGNFPGRFSGRQFSNSRSEMNVSTLELGDSALYLCASSGDGNYGYTFGSGTRLTVV.

This chain's CDR3 is CASSLQGAFRYGYTF. The chain couples TRBV7-9 to TRBJ1-2; TCRdb indicates TRBD1, and absent DNA this call remains unverified. Germline CDR1 is SEHNR and CDR2 is FQNEAQ (reference sequence). This CDR3 has 15 amino acids.

CDR3 sequence: CASSLAVQLGEQYF. This chain links TRBV5-1 with TRBJ2-7. Germline CDR1 reads SGHRS; CDR2 reads YFSETQ. CDR3 length: 14 residues.

The chain couples TRBV12-3 or TRBV12-4 to TRBJ2-3; TCRdb lists TRBD1, though no DNA is available to test this call. The CDR3 consists of 14 residues. The CDR3 here is CASSRRTDTDTQYF.

CDR3 region: CASSPTGDVSYEQYF. The chain joins TRBV27 to TRBJ2-7; the D gene TCRdb calls, TRBD1, cannot be checked with no DNA. This CDR3 contains 15 residues. Germline loops: CDR1 MNHEY, CDR2 SMNVEV (reference sequence).

The chain uses TRBV9 and TRBJ1-4; TCRdb indicates TRBD1, and absent DNA this call remains unverified. The CDR3 spans 16 residues. Germline CDR1 is SGDLS and CDR2 is YYNGEE. The CDR3 sequence is CASSVGLGDIDEKLFF.

The chain has TRBV12-3 or TRBV12-4 and TRBJ2-7. CDR3 length: 14 amino acids. CDR3 region: CASSLVSSFYEQYF.

V is TRBV29-1 and J is TRBJ2-7. CDR1 and CDR2 from the germline V gene are SQVTM and ANQGSEA. The CDR3 spans 13 residues. The CDR3 sequence is CSVEGKGPYEQYF.

The gene calls are TRBV12-3 or TRBV12-4 and TRBJ2-2. The CDR3 has 12 amino acids. The CDR3 here is CASLGGTGELFF.

The chain uses TRBV27 and TRBJ2-7; absent DNA, TCRdb's TRBD2 call cannot be checked. Germline V gene lookup returns CDR1 MNHEY and CDR2 SMNVEV (reference sequence). CDR3 size: 15 residues. The chain's CDR3 is CASSRTLQGRDEQYF.

The chain combines TRBV5-1 with TRBJ2-1; TCRdb's D call, TRBD2, is unchecked because there is no DNA. Germline CDR1 is SGHRS and CDR2 is YFSETQ. The CDR3 covers 16 residues. The CDR3 spells CASSIYFSGLANEQFF.

The chain is built from TRBV28 and TRBJ1-4; TCRdb's D gene call, TRBD1, goes unchecked for lack of DNA. Germline CDR1 and CDR2: MDHEN and SYDVKM. This CDR3 spans 15 amino acids. The chain's CDR3 is CASSFTGPNNEKLFF.

V is TRBV7-6 and J is TRBJ2-3; the D call from TCRdb, TRBD2, cannot be confirmed without DNA. The germline V gene has CDR1 SGHVS and CDR2 FNYEAQ. This CDR3 region has 17 residues. CDR3 in amino acids: CASSLVRLAGFTDTQYF.

The chain uses TRBV6-2 or TRBV6-3 and TRBJ2-2. This CDR3 region has 15 residues. Germline CDR1 and CDR2: MNHEY and SVGEGT. CDR3 residues: CASTTGGLDTGELFF.

The chain joins TRBV9 to TRBJ2-2; TCRdb indicates TRBD1, and absent DNA this call remains unverified. The CDR3 loop spans 14 amino acids. CDR1 SGDLS and CDR2 YYNGEE come from the germline V gene. The CDR3: CASNIQGMAGELFF.

This sequence joins TRBV2 and TRBJ2-7; TCRdb reports TRBD2, a call that lacks DNA to check it against. The CDR3 is 16 residues long. Germline CDR1 is SNHLY and CDR2 is FYNNEI. Here the CDR3 reads CASRQGARSGSYEQYF.

The rearrangement links TRBV7-9 to TRBJ1-2. The CDR3 extends over 11 amino acids. The germline CDR1 and CDR2 sequences are SEHNR and FQNEAQ (reference sequence). CDR3 in amino acids: CAIEASDGYTF.